What follows are 16 T cell receptor beta chains derived from one specimen sequenced in a study of a mutant IDH1 vaccine in newly diagnosed glioma. What these receptors recognize is not known. Assay used: immunoSEQ multiplex PCR; TCRdb lists only in-frame clones, some missing. The sample lists about 29,000 clones; roughly 87% were seen once. Time point described: week 5, during vaccination. Every vaccination contained 300 ug of the mutant IDH1 20-mer peptide and was paired with topical imiquimod. The sequences come from peripheral blood mononuclear cells (PBMCs), collected from a glioma patient whose treatment included an IDH1 peptide vaccine. Receptor source: a woman aged 40-49 years with glioma. Some clones in this sample may be carry-over from other donors' samples.

The chain carries TRBV7-8 and TRBJ1-2; no clear D gene. This CDR3 comprises 13 residues. Germline V gives CDR1 SGHVS, CDR2 FQNEAQ. Deletions cut 1 base from V and 7 bases from J, with 10 bases between. The CDR3 bases are TGTGCCAGCAGCTTAGAGGTCGCGGGTGGCTACACCTTC. It specifies CASSLEVAGGYTF. The full variable domain, with the rest looked up from reference TRBV7-8 and TRBJ1-2, is GAGVSQSPRYKVAKRGQDVALRCDPISGHVSLFWYQQALGQGPEFLTYFQNEAQLDKSGLPSDRFFAERPEGSVSTLKIQRTQQEDSAVYLCASSLEVAGGYTFGSGTRLTVV.

V gene TRBV5-1 combines with J gene TRBJ1-2, with D possibly being TRBD1 (5 bases). Germline CDR1 and CDR2: SGHRS and YFSETQ. The CDR3 extends over 15 amino acids. V lost 5 bases and J 0 bases, leaving 14 bases between the germline ends. CDR3 sequence reads: CASSGDSLANYGYTF. DNA of the CDR3: TGCGCCAGCAGTGGGGACTCGTTAGCTAACTATGGCTACACCTTC. Supplemented by reference TRBV5-1 and TRBJ1-2, the full variable domain reads KAGVTQTPRYLIKTRGQQVTLSCSPISGHRSVSWYQQTPGQGLQFLFEYFSETQRNKGNFPGRFSGRQFSNSRSEMNVSTLELGDSALYLCASSGDSLANYGYTFGSGTRLTVV.

The chain carries TRBV5-1 and TRBJ2-7; 7 bases fit TRBD1. The CDR3 consists of 15 residues. Looked up from germline, CDR1 is SGHRS and CDR2 is YFSETQ. The J segment lost 3 bases and the V segment lost 2 bases, leaving 8 bases of the junction unmatched. The CDR3 DNA sequence: TGCGCCAGCAGCTTTTTCCCCGGGACAGACTACGAGCAGTACTTC. Amino acid sequence: CASSFFPGTDYEQYF.

The chain uses TRBV5-1 and TRBJ2-2; maybe TRBD2 (5 bases). The germline V and J ends were trimmed by 6 bases and 3 bases, with 18 bases remaining between them. The V gene's germline CDR1 is SGHRS and CDR2 YFSETQ. CDR3 size: 16 residues. This CDR3 reads CASTPRAGKDTGELFF. The DNA of the CDR3 is TGCGCCAGCACACCACGGGCGGGTAAGGACACCGGGGAGCTGTTTTTT. Variable domain in full (rest from reference TRBV5-1 and TRBJ2-2): KAGVTQTPRYLIKTRGQQVTLSCSPISGHRSVSWYQQTPGQGLQFLFEYFSETQRNKGNFPGRFSGRQFSNSRSEMNVSTLELGDSALYLCASTPRAGKDTGELFFGEGSRLTVL.

The chain is built from TRBV7-2 and TRBJ2-2; 7 bases are a match to TRBD1. The length of the CDR3 is 14 residues. The J segment lost 3 bases and the V segment lost 5 bases, leaving 3 bases of the junction unmatched. Germline V gives CDR1 SGHTA, CDR2 FQGNSA. DNA for the CDR3: TGTGCCAGCAGCCCGACAGGGTACACCGGGGAGCTGTTTTTT. This sequence encodes CASSPTGYTGELFF.

The V call is TRBV7-9, the J call TRBJ2-7; TRBD2 matches 15 bases. Germline V CDR1 and CDR2: SEHNR, FQNEAQ (reference sequence). V trimming: 5 bases; J trimming: 7 bases; junction bases outside the gene matches: 9. The CDR3 is made up of 16 amino acids. CDR3 DNA: TGTGCCAGCAGCCAAGGACTAGCGGGAGGGCCGGGTGAGCAGTACTTC. It encodes CASSQGLAGGPGEQYF.

V gene TRBV19 combines with J gene TRBJ1-5; D unresolved. Trimming took 1 base from V and 3 from J, leaving 10 bases between them. In germline, CDR1 is LNHDA, CDR2 SQIVND (reference sequence). The CDR3 covers 15 residues. The CDR3 reads CASSIVTSNNQPQHF. The CDR3 DNA follows: TGTGCCAGTAGTATAGTGACGAGCAACAATCAGCCCCAGCATTTT.

Points on this clone: Mismatch with germline at one junction end may stem from a read error. The chain links TRBV7-3 to TRBJ2-5, with no clear D. From germline, CDR1 is SGHTA and CDR2 FQGTGA. This CDR3 has 13 residues. The CDR3: CASSLYPQEAQYF. The CDR3, as DNA: TGTGCCAGCAGCTTATACCCCCAAGAGGCCCAGTACTTC.

This rearrangement joins TRBV6-4 to TRBJ2-3, with 13 bases matching TRBD2. CDR1 is MRHNA and CDR2 is SNTAGT in the germline V gene. The CDR3 loop spans 15 amino acids. The V segment lost 6 bases and the J segment 5 bases; nucleotides outside the gene matches: 5. In DNA form, the CDR3 reads TGTGCCAGCAGACAGACTAGCGGGGGGATAGATACGCAGTATTTT. It encodes CASRQTSGGIDTQYF.

The chain has TRBV18 and TRBJ2-5; D call uncertain. Per the germline V gene, CDR1 is KGHSH and CDR2 is LQKENI. The CDR3 spans 14 residues. Trimming left V 5 bases short and J 0 bases short, with 10 bases between. In DNA form, the CDR3 reads TGTGCCAGCTCATCTATTATGTACCAAGAGACCCAGTACTTC. Translated, it gives CASSSIMYQETQYF.

The rearrangement links TRBV7-6 to TRBJ2-5, with D perhaps matching TRBD1 or TRBD2 (5 bases each). The CDR3 contains 17 residues. V lost 3 bases and J lost 2, with 19 bases in between. The V gene's germline CDR1 is SGHVS and CDR2 FNYEAQ. This CDR3 is CASSLPTVGVGQETQYF. CDR3 sequence (DNA): TGTGCCAGCAGCTTGCCGACAGTGGGAGTGGGGCAAGAGACCCAGTACTTC.

This sequence joins TRBV6-1 and TRBJ2-7; D is uncertain. Trimming took off 0 bases at V and 3 bases at J, with 6 bases between the two ends. The CDR3 extends over 13 amino acids. Germline V gives CDR1 MNHNS, CDR2 SASEGT. CDR3 region: CASSEAGNYEQYF. Written as DNA, the CDR3 is TGTGCCAGCAGTGAAGCAGGGAACTACGAGCAGTACTTC.

The V call is TRBV9, the J call TRBJ2-1; the D gene is possibly TRBD2 (5 bases). Germline loops: CDR1 SGDLS, CDR2 YYNGEE. The CDR3 sequence is 14 residues long. Between the trimmed V and J ends, which lost 4 bases and 8 bases, there was a span of 16 bases. CDR3 amino acids: CASSNHSGFHEQFF. CDR3 DNA sequence: TGTGCCAGCAGCAACCACTCGGGGTTCCATGAGCAGTTCTTC.

V is TRBV7-8 and J is TRBJ2-3; unclear D gene. The length of the CDR3 is 15 residues. V lost 1 base and J 2 bases, leaving 10 bases between the germline ends. Germline V gene sequence: CDR1 SGHVS, CDR2 FQNEAQ. DNA for the CDR3: TGTGCCAGCAGCTTAGTCGCGATCTACACAGATACGCAGTATTTT. Its translation: CASSLVAIYTDTQYF.

This clone was counted only a few times. V is TRBV7-9 and J is TRBJ2-1; 8 bases fit TRBD2. Per the germline V gene, CDR1 is SEHNR and CDR2 is FQNEAQ (reference sequence). With V trimmed by 5 bases and J by 7 bases, 13 bases remained unmatched. The CDR3 spans 16 residues. CDR3 DNA: TGTGCCAGCAGCCTTATAGGACTAGCCGAATCTAATGAGCAGTTCTTC. It encodes CASSLIGLAESNEQFF. The variable domain in full, completed from reference TRBV7-9 and TRBJ2-1, reads DTGVSQNPRHKITKRGQNVTFRCDPISEHNRLYWYRQTLGQGPEFLTYFQNEAQLEKSRLLSDRFSAERPKGSFSTLEIQRTEQGDSAMYLCASSLIGLAESNEQFFGPGTRLTVL.

This clone has more than one count but fewer than ten. The chain employs TRBV5-8 and TRBJ2-5, with TRBD2 matching over 11 bases. The trim removed 4 bases at V and 1 base at J, leaving 3 bases unmatched. This CDR3 contains 15 residues. Looked up from germline, CDR1 is SGHTS and CDR2 is YDEGEE. In DNA form, the CDR3 reads TGTGCCAGCAGCCCCGGGACTAGCGGCCAAGAGACCCAGTACTTC. Its translation is CASSPGTSGQETQYF.